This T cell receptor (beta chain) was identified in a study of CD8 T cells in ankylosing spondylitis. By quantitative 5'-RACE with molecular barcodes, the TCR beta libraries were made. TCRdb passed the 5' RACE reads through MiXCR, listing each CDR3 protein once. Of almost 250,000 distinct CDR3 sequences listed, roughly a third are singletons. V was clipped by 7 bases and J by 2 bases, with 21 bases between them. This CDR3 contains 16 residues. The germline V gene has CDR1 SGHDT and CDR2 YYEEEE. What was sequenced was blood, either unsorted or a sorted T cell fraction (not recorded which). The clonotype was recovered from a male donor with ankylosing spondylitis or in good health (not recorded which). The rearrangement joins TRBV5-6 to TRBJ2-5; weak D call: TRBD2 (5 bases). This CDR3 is CASALLNDRGQETQYF. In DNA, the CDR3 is TGTGCCAGCGCCCTACTCAACGACCGGGGTCAAGAGACCCAGTACTTC.